What follows are 8 T cell receptor beta chains derived from one specimen sequenced in a study of blood T cells in healthy people across ages. A second PCR, run for roughly 7 to 12 cycles, used a sample-barcoded 5' primer plus a J-beta primer mix. From the 5' RACE reads, TCRdb called clonotypes with MiXCR, one entry per CDR3 protein. The repertoire has about 830,000 distinct CDR3 sequences, 58% of them found once; the top ten carry 20% to 25%. Sequenced: blood. The receptor set was obtained from a man aged 30 to 39 in good health.

The chain links TRBV15 to TRBJ1-1; the D gene is possibly TRBD1 (5 bases). The CDR3 length is 16 residues. Germline V gene sequence: CDR1 LNHNV, CDR2 YYDKDF (reference sequence). V was pared by 0 bases and J by 2 bases, with 13 bases between. The CDR3 nucleotides are TGTGCCACCAGCAGAGAGAGGGGTTTAGGAAACACTGAAGCTTTCTTT. Translated, it gives CATSRERGLGNTEAFF.

This rearrangement joins TRBV7-9 to TRBJ2-5; unclear D gene. Germline V CDR1 and CDR2: SEHNR, FQNEAQ (reference sequence). Trimming took 5 bases from V and 2 from J, leaving 15 bases between them. This CDR3 is 15 amino acids long. The CDR3 region is CASSTPLGKQETQYF. The DNA of the CDR3 is TGTGCCAGCAGCACCCCCCTAGGGAAACAAGAGACCCAGTACTTC.

This clonotype has just a few counts. V gene TRBV7-2 combines with J gene TRBJ2-1; D uncertain. The CDR3 covers 13 residues. Trimming took 1 base from V and 9 from J, leaving 10 bases between them. Germline V gene data show CDR1 as SGHTA and CDR2 as FQGNSA. DNA of the CDR3: TGTGCCAGCAGCTTAGAGGAAGTCGGTGAGCAGTTCTTC. Protein product: CASSLEEVGEQFF.

The chain couples TRBV20-1 to TRBJ1-4; 7 nucleotides match TRBD1. This CDR3 contains 15 residues. The germline CDR1 and CDR2 sequences are DFQATT and SNEGSKA (reference sequence). Germline trimming cut 2 bases from V and 5 bases from J; bases unmatched to any gene: 8. The CDR3 spells CSARTQETGNEKLFF. The CDR3 nucleotides are TGCAGTGCTAGAACCCAGGAGACAGGGAATGAAAAACTGTTTTTT.

This chain connects TRBV7-9 to TRBJ1-2; D not certain. Per the germline V gene, CDR1 is SEHNR and CDR2 is FQNEAQ (reference sequence). This CDR3 comprises 15 residues. Trimming left V 6 bases short and J 1 base short, with 15 bases between. The CDR3 sequence is CASRGSDEINYGYTF. Here the CDR3 DNA reads TGTGCCAGCAGGGGGTCTGACGAAATTAACTATGGCTACACCTTC.

This chain links TRBV25-1 with TRBJ2-7; 9 bases match TRBD1. The trim removed 4 bases at V and 2 bases at J, leaving 6 bases unmatched. This CDR3 is 15 amino acids long. Germline assignment: CDR1 MGHDK and CDR2 SYGVNS. CDR3 region: CASSVTGGQTYEQYF. DNA of the CDR3: TGTGCCAGCAGTGTAACAGGGGGCCAAACCTACGAGCAGTACTTC.

Only a few counts were recorded for this clonotype. The chain employs TRBV7-8 and TRBJ2-1, with D perhaps matching TRBD1 or TRBD2 (5 bases each). V dropped 1 base and J dropped 10 bases, with 11 bases sitting between them. This CDR3 has 13 amino acids. Germline V gene data show CDR1 as SGHVS and CDR2 as FQNEAQ. CDR3 coding DNA: TGTGCCAGCAGCTTAGAGTTCAGGGACGAGCAGTTCTTC. It codes for CASSLEFRDEQFF.

This clonotype was detected ten times or more. The chain joins TRBV4-2 to TRBJ2-5; tentatively, D is TRBD1 or TRBD2 (5 bases each). The germline gives CDR1 LGHNA, CDR2 YNFKEQ. Trimming cost V 2 bases and J 7 bases, with 14 bases left between them. The length of the CDR3 is 14 residues. This CDR3 is CASSQKQAGGTQYF. The CDR3 DNA is TGTGCCAGCAGCCAAAAACAGGCCGGAGGGACCCAGTACTTC.